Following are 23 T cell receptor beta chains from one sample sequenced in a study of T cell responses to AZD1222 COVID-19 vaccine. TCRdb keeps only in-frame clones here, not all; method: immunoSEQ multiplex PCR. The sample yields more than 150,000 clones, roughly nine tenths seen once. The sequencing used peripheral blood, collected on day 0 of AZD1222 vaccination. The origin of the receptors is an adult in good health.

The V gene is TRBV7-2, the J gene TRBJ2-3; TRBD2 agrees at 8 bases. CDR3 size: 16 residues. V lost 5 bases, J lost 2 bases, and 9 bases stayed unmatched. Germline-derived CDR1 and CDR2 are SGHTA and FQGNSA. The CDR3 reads CASSLEAGGITDTQYF. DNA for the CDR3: TGTGCCAGCAGCCTGGAGGCGGGAGGAATCACAGATACGCAGTATTTT.

For the CDR3, the DNA is TGTGCCAGCAGCTTGCCCGGGACTAGCGGGAGAGGGGCAGATACGCAGTATTTT. Translated: CASSLPGTSGRGADTQYF. The chain is built from TRBV5-6 and TRBJ2-3, with 14 bases lining up with TRBD2. The CDR3 contains 18 residues. Germline CDR1 SGHDT, CDR2 YYEEEE. J lost 4 bases, V lost 1 base, and 8 bases had no gene match.

The CDR3 sequence: CASEEQDSYNEQFF. The CDR3 DNA sequence: TGTGCCAGCGAAGAGCAAGACTCCTACAATGAGCAGTTCTTC. The V and J genes are TRBV6-5 and TRBJ2-1; no clear D. The CDR3 runs to 14 residues. Germline values: CDR1 MNHEY, CDR2 SVGAGI. The V end lost 8 bases, the J end lost 0 bases, and 11 bases lay between the germline ends.

This CDR3 reads CASSLGGQSTYEQYF. CDR3 nucleotides: TGTGCCAGCAGCTTAGGGGGGCAGTCGACCTACGAGCAGTACTTC. The V gene is TRBV7-9, the J gene TRBJ2-7; tentative D call: TRBD1 (6 bases). V was shortened by 1 base and J by 2 bases, with 12 bases between the two germline ends. The CDR3 extends over 15 amino acids. CDR1 is SEHNR, CDR2 FQNEAQ, per germline (reference sequence). The full variable domain, with the rest looked up from reference TRBV7-9 and TRBJ2-7, is DTGVSQNPRHKITKRGQNVTFRCDPISEHNRLYWYRQTLGQGPEFLTYFQNEAQLEKSRLLSDRFSAERPKGSFSTLEIQRTEQGDSAMYLCASSLGGQSTYEQYFGPGTRLTVT.

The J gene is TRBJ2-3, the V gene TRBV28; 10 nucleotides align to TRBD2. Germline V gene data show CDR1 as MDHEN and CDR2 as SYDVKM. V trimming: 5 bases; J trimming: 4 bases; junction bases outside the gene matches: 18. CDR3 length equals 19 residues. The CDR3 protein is CASSPLLLAGEVFADTQYF. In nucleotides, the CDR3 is TGTGCCAGCAGTCCCCTCTTGCTAGCGGGAGAGGTTTTCGCAGATACGCAGTATTTT. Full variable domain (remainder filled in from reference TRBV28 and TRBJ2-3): DVKVTQSSRYLVKRTGEKVFLECVQDMDHENMFWYRQDPGLGLRLIYFSYDVKMKEKGDIPEGYSVSREKKERFSLILESASTNQTSMYLCASSPLLLAGEVFADTQYFGPGTRLTVL.

CDR3 DNA sequence: TGTGCCATCAGTCCCAAGCGGTTACAGGGGGACACCGGGGAGCTGTTTTTT. The encoded protein is CAISPKRLQGDTGELFF. The gene calls are TRBV10-3 and TRBJ2-2; TRBD1 matches at 8 bases. The CDR3 consists of 17 residues. The germline CDR1 and CDR2 sequences are ENHRY and SYGVKD. The J segment lost 3 bases and the V segment lost 5 bases, leaving 11 bases of the junction unmatched.

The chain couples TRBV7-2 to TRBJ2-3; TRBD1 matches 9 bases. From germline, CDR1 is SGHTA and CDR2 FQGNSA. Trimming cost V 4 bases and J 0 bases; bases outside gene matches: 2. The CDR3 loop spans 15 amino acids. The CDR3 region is CASSSQGASTDTQYF. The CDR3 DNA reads TGTGCCAGCAGCTCACAGGGGGCGAGCACAGATACGCAGTATTTT. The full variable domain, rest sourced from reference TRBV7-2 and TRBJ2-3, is GAGVSQSPSNKVTEKGKDVELRCDPISGHTALYWYRQSLGQGLEFLIYFQGNSAPDKSGLPSDRFSAERTGGSVSTLTIQRTQQEDSAVYLCASSSQGASTDTQYFGPGTRLTVL.

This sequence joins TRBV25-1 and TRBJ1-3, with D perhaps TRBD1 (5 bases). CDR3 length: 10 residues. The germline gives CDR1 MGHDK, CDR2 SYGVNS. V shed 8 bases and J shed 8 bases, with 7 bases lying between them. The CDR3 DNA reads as TGTGCCAGCCGGGGGGACACCATATATTTT. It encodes CASRGDTIYF.

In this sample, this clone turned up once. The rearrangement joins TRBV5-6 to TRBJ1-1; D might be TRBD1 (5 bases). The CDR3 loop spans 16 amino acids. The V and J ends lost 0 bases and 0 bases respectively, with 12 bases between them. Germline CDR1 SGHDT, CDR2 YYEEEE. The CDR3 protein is CASSLGQKTMNTEAFF. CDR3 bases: TGTGCCAGCAGCTTGGGACAGAAAACCATGAACACTGAAGCTTTCTTT.

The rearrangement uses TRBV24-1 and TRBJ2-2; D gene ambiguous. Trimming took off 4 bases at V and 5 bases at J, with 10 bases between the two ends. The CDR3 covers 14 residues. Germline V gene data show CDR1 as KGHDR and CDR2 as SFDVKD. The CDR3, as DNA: TGTGCCACCAGTGAGGGGAAGGTAACCGGGGAGCTGTTTTTT. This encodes CATSEGKVTGELFF.

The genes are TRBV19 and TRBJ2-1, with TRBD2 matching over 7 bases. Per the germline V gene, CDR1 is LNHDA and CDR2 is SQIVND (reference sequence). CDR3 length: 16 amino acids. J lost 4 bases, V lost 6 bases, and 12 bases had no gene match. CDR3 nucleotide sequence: TGTGCCAGTAGGATGGGTGCGGGAGTGGCATACAATGAGCAGTTCTTC. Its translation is CASRMGAGVAYNEQFF.

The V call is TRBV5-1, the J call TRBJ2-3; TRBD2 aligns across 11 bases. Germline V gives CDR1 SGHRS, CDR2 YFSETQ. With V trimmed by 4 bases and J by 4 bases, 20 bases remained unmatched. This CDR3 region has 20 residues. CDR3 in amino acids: CASSLVSSGRIWRPPDTQYF. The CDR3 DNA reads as TGCGCCAGCAGCCTTGTGTCTAGCGGGAGGATTTGGAGGCCCCCAGATACGCAGTATTTT.

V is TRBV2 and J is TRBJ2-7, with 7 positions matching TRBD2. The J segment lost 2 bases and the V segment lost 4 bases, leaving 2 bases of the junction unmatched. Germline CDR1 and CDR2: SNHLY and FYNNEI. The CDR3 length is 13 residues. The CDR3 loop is CASSGGRAYEQYF. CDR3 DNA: TGTGCCAGCAGTGGTGGGAGGGCCTACGAGCAGTACTTC.

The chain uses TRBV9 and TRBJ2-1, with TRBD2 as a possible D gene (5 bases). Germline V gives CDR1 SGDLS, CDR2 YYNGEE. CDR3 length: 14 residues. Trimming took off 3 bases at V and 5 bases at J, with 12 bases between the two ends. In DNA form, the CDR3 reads TGTGCCAGCAGCGACCCGGGAATCCACAATGAGCAGTTCTTC. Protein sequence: CASSDPGIHNEQFF.

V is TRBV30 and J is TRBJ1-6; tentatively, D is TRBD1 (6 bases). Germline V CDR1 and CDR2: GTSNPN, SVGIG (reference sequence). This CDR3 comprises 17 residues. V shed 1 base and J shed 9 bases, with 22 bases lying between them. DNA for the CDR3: TGTGCCTGGAGTGCCCACCGACAGGTCAAATCAGGTTCACCCCTCCACTTT. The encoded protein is CAWSAHRQVKSGSPLHF.

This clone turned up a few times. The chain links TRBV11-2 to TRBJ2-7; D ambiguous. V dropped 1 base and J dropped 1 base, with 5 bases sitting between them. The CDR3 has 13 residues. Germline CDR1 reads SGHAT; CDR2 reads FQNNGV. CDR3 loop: CASSLARSYEQYF. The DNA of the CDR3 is TGTGCCAGCAGCTTAGCCAGGTCCTACGAGCAGTACTTC. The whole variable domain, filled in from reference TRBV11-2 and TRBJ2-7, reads EAGVAQSPRYKIIEKRQSVAFWCNPISGHATLYWYQQILGQGPKLLIQFQNNGVVDDSQLPKDRFSAERLKGVDSTLKIQPAKLEDSAVYLCASSLARSYEQYFGPGTRLTVT.

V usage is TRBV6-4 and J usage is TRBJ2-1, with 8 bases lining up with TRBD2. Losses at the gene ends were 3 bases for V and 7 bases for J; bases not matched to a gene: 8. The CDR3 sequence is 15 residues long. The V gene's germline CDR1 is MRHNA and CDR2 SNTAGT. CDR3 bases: TGTGCCAGCAGTGAAAGAGCGGGAGCTGGGAATGAGCAGTTCTTC. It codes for CASSERAGAGNEQFF.

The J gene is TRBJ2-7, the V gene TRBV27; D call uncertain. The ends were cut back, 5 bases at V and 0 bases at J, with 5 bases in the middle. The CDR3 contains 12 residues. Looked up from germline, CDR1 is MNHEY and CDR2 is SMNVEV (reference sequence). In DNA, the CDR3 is TGTGCCAGCAGTCCCCCCTCCTACGAGCAGTACTTC. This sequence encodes CASSPPSYEQYF.

The CDR3 region is CASSLRGRGNQPQHF. CDR3 in DNA: TGTGCCAGCAGTTTGAGAGGGAGAGGCAATCAGCCCCAGCATTTT. The V and J genes are TRBV28 and TRBJ1-5; D not resolved. V gave up 3 bases and J gave up 2 bases, with 11 bases separating them. CDR3 length: 15 amino acids. Germline V gene data show CDR1 as MDHEN and CDR2 as SYDVKM.

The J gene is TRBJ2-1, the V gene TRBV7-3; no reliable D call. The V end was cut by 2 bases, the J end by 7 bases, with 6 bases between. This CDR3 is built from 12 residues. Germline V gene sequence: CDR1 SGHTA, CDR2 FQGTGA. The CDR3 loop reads CASSLDRNEQFF. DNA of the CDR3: TGTGCCAGCAGCTTAGATAGGAATGAGCAGTTCTTC.

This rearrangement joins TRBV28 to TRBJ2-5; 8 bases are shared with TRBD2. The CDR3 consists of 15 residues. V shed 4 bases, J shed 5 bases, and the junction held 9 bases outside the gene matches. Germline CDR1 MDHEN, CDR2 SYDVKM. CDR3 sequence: CASSSIGGGRETQYF. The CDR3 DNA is TGTGCCAGCAGTTCGATCGGCGGCGGGAGGGAGACCCAGTACTTC.

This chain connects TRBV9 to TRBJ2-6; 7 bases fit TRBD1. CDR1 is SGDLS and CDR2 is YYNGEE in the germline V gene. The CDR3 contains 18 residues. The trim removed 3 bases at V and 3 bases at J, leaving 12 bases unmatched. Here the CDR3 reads CASSAGQRVVGGANVLTF. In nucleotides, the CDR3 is TGTGCCAGCAGCGCGGGACAGCGAGTGGTAGGTGGGGCCAACGTCCTGACTTTC. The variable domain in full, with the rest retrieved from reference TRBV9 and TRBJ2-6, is DSGVTQTPKHLITATGQRVTLRCSPRSGDLSVYWYQQSLDQGLQFLIQYYNGEERAKGNILERFSAQQFPDLHSELNLSSLELGDSALYFCASSAGQRVVGGANVLTFGAGSRLTVL.

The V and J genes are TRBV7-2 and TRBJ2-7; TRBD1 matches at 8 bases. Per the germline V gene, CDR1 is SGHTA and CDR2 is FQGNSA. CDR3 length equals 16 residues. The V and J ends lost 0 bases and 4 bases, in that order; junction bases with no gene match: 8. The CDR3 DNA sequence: TGTGCCAGCAGCTTAGCAGGTCAGGGGGCGCTTTACGAGCAGTACTTC. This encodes CASSLAGQGALYEQYF.